The rows below give T cell receptor beta chains drawn from one sample of a study of blood T cell repertoires in COVID-19. Measured with immunoSEQ multiplex PCR; TCRdb has only the in-frame clones, and not every one. The sample holds roughly 280,000 clones, roughly 89% seen once. The sample was peripheral blood. The origin of the receptors is a man between 50 and 59 years old with acute or convalescent COVID-19. The CDR3 runs from the conserved cysteine through the conserved F or W. D genes are given only for firm matches. Size values are once, few and many counts, or a class for expanded clones, and some rows have none.

DNA | CDR3 | D | size | J | V
TGTGCCAGCATGATGGGGGGTGGCGTCGCTGAAGCTTTCTTT | CASMMGGGVAEAFF | - | few | TRBJ1-1 | TRBV2
TGTGCCAGCTCACAGGGACAGGGGATCTACAATGAGCAGTTCTTC | CASSQGQGIYNEQFF | TRBD1 | - | TRBJ2-1 | TRBV18
TGTGCCTGGAGTCGAGGGCCCGACATGAACACTGAAGCTTTCTTT | CAWSRGPDMNTEAFF | - | - | TRBJ1-1 | TRBV30
TGTGCCAGCAGTGACCGGGACAGGGGGCCGAGCAGCAATCAGCCCCAGCATTTT | CASSDRDRGPSSNQPQHF | TRBD1 | - | TRBJ1-5 | TRBV6-4
TGCGCCAGCAGCTTGGTTCAGAACCAAGAGACCCAGTACTTC | CASSLVQNQETQYF | - | - | TRBJ2-5 | TRBV5-1
TGCGCCAGCAGCCAAGGGCCCCTGAATGAGCAGTTCTTC | CASSQGPLNEQFF | - | few | TRBJ2-1 | TRBV4-1
TGTGCCAGCAGCCAAGTACAGGGGGGTTCACCCCTCCACTTT | CASSQVQGGSPLHF | TRBD1 | - | TRBJ1-6 | TRBV3-1/TRBV3-2
TGCGCCAGCAGTCCCGGGACAGGGGGCTTTCAGCCCCAGCATTTT | CASSPGTGGFQPQHF | TRBD1 | - | TRBJ1-5 | TRBV5-1
TGTGCCTGGAAGAGCGGGGTGGTGGGTGAGCAGTTCTTC | CAWKSGVVGEQFF | TRBD2 | - | TRBJ2-1 | TRBV30
TGTGCCAGCAGCCAAGGATCTCCGGGACAGTTGAGCTCCTATAATTCACCCCTCCACTTT | CASSQGSPGQLSSYNSPLHF | TRBD1 | - | TRBJ1-6 | TRBV3-1/TRBV3-2